One and the same sample provided the 32 T cell receptor beta chains below, sequenced in a study of vaccination effects on CD4 cells after COVID-19. Viral peptide pools were used in the ViraFEST assay to expand antigen-specific CD4+ T cells, and sequencing came afterward. Having been cultured for under twelve days, the cells underwent CD4+ T cell isolation. In the vaccine recipients, nucleocapsid antibodies were negative and there was no prior SARS-CoV-2 infection. The antigens these receptors bind are not known. Sequencing was performed with immunoSEQ multiplex PCR; in TCRdb, only in-frame clones are kept and a portion is missing. Among 65,000 to 90,000 clones, roughly 74% were seen once, and the ten largest hold over 2.5%. Sequenced material: CD4+ T cells from PBMCs cultured with HCoV-NL63 spike peptides, taken before COVID-19 vaccination. These receptors originate from a human donor who received a COVID-19 vaccine.

The genes are TRBV6-1 and TRBJ2-7; D remains unclear. The V gene's germline CDR1 is MNHNS and CDR2 SASEGT. This CDR3 spans 14 amino acids. V was cut by 2 bases and J by 1 base, with 9 bases left in between. CDR3 sequence reads: CASSEREQSYEQYV. The DNA for the CDR3 is TGTGCCAGCAGTGAAAGGGAACAGTCCTACGAGCAGTACGTC.

The chain employs TRBV6-5 and TRBJ1-2, with unresolved D. Germline CDR1 reads MNHEY; CDR2 reads SVGAGI. The CDR3 sequence is 13 residues long. The V gene lost 8 bases and the J gene lost 7 bases, with 17 bases spanning the gap. The CDR3 here is CASHPASKGGYTF. DNA of the CDR3: TGTGCCAGCCACCCGGCGTCGAAAGGTGGCTACACCTTC.

The V call is TRBV18, the J call TRBJ1-4; D is unclear. This CDR3 contains 15 residues. With 0 bases removed from V and 7 bases from J, the gap between germline ends came to 12 bases. Germline V gene data show CDR1 as KGHSH and CDR2 as LQKENI. CDR3 loop: CASSPPFGDGEKLFF. Written as DNA, the CDR3 is TGTGCCAGCTCACCACCTTTCGGGGATGGTGAAAAACTGTTTTTT.

This chain links TRBV9 with TRBJ1-3; TRBD1 agrees at 9 bases. CDR3 size: 14 residues. Germline CDR1 reads SGDLS; CDR2 reads YYNGEE. The V and J ends lost 3 bases and 4 bases, in that order; junction bases with no gene match: 2. For the CDR3, the DNA is TGTGCCAGCAGCGCTACAGGGGGCGGAAACACCATATATTTT. It specifies CASSATGGGNTIYF.

The chain recombines TRBV28 with TRBJ1-4; D may be TRBD1 (5 bases). CDR3 length: 15 amino acids. The germline CDR1 and CDR2 sequences are MDHEN and SYDVKM. V was clipped by 3 bases and J by 5 bases, with 13 bases between them. The CDR3 protein is CASSFGGSMNEKLFF. The CDR3, as DNA: TGTGCCAGCAGTTTTGGGGGGTCCATGAATGAAAAACTGTTTTTT. Based on the CDR3 plus reference TRBV28 and TRBJ1-4, the full variable domain is DVKVTQSSRYLVKRTGEKVFLECVQDMDHENMFWYRQDPGLGLRLIYFSYDVKMKEKGDIPEGYSVSREKKERFSLILESASTNQTSMYLCASSFGGSMNEKLFFGSGTQLSVL.

This sequence joins TRBV11-2 and TRBJ2-3, with 9 positions matching TRBD2. The CDR3 totals 16 residues. Germline assignment: CDR1 SGHAT and CDR2 FQNNGV. V lost 5 bases, J lost 5 bases, and 11 bases stayed unmatched. The CDR3 DNA is TGTGCCAGCAGCCCACTTAGCGGGGGTTCGGGAGATACGCAGTATTTT. Translated, it gives CASSPLSGGSGDTQYF.

The V gene is TRBV15, the J gene TRBJ1-6; TRBD1 might be the D (6 bases). Germline V lookup: CDR1 LNHNV, CDR2 YYDKDF (reference sequence). There are 14 residues in the CDR3. Deletions cut 4 bases from V and 10 bases from J, with 14 bases between. The DNA for the CDR3 is TGTGCCACCAGCAAGTGGGACATACGGTCACCCCTCCACTTT. Translated: CATSKWDIRSPLHF.

This chain connects TRBV6-1 to TRBJ2-5; 9 bases are shared with TRBD2. The length of the CDR3 is 16 residues. Looked up from germline, CDR1 is MNHNS and CDR2 is SASEGT. Losses at the gene ends were 3 bases for V and 4 bases for J; bases not matched to a gene: 9. CDR3 protein: CASSETLGGGGETQYF. The CDR3 DNA follows: TGTGCCAGCAGTGAGACCCTTGGCGGGGGGGGAGAGACCCAGTACTTC.

This clone was recorded a few times. The chain links TRBV7-2 to TRBJ2-1; 11 bases agree with TRBD1. Germline CDR1 and CDR2: SGHTA and FQGNSA. This CDR3 is 18 amino acids long. V lost 2 bases, J lost 5 bases, and 11 bases stayed unmatched. In DNA form, the CDR3 reads TGTGCCAGCAGCTTATTCCCCTCCGGACAGGGGGCAGACAATGAGCAGTTCTTC. Translating it yields CASSLFPSGQGADNEQFF.

The chain has TRBV7-9 and TRBJ1-1; D remains unclear. CDR1 is SEHNR, CDR2 FQNEAQ, per germline (reference sequence). The CDR3 has 11 amino acids. The germline V and J ends were trimmed by 5 bases and 1 base, with 2 bases remaining between them. CDR3 bases: TGTGCCAGCAGCAGGAACACTGAAGCTTTCTTT. This codes for CASSRNTEAFF.

This chain uses TRBV19 with TRBJ1-2; a possible D gene is TRBD1 (6 bases). Trimming stripped 3 bases from V and 2 bases from J, with 22 bases between. CDR3 length equals 18 residues. Looked up from germline, CDR1 is LNHDA and CDR2 is SQIVND (reference sequence). The CDR3 DNA sequence: TGTGCCAGTAGTATCAAGACAGGACTCCCGATCGGGAACTATGGCTACACCTTC. It is translated as CASSIKTGLPIGNYGYTF.

V usage is TRBV6-4 and J usage is TRBJ2-7; TRBD2 is a possible D gene (5 bases). Trimming removed 6 bases from V and 0 bases from J, with 9 bases in between. The length of the CDR3 is 13 residues. CDR1 and CDR2 from the germline V gene are MRHNA and SNTAGT. CDR3 sequence reads: CASRRGTSYEQYV. The CDR3 nucleotides read TGTGCCAGCAGACGGGGAACCTCCTACGAGCAGTACGTC.

This rearrangement joins TRBV7-3 to TRBJ2-3, with D unclear. CDR1 and CDR2 (germline): SGHTA, FQGTGA. This CDR3 contains 13 residues. Trimming pared 1 base from V and 5 bases from J, leaving 7 bases between. The CDR3 nucleotides are TGTGCCAGCAGCTTAAAATACAGAGATACGCAGTATTTT. This gives the protein CASSLKYRDTQYF.

This clone occurred a few times. This chain connects TRBV24-1 to TRBJ1-5; 7 bases are shared with TRBD1. The germline V gene encodes CDR1 KGHDR and CDR2 SFDVKD. The V and J ends lost 2 bases and 5 bases, in that order; junction bases with no gene match: 17. The CDR3 loop spans 19 amino acids. In DNA, the CDR3 is TGTGCCACCAGTGATTCAAGATTCGTAAGGGACAGCACTTATCAGCCCCAGCATTTT. Protein product: CATSDSRFVRDSTYQPQHF.

This rearrangement joins TRBV28 to TRBJ1-2; 7 bases are a match to TRBD1. Per the germline V gene, CDR1 is MDHEN and CDR2 is SYDVKM. After removal of 2 bases from V and 7 bases from J, the junction contained 4 bases not matched to a gene. This CDR3 region has 13 residues. CDR3 nucleotide sequence: TGTGCCAGCAGTTTAGTCCAGGGGGGTGGCTACACCTTC. Encoded protein: CASSLVQGGGYTF.

The chain employs TRBV7-2 and TRBJ1-6, with 7 bases lining up with TRBD1. Trimming at V came to 8 bases and at J to 2 bases, leaving 3 bases not matched to a gene. The CDR3 contains 14 residues. Germline V CDR1 and CDR2: SGHTA, FQGNSA. The CDR3 spells CASEGTAYNSPLHF. CDR3 in DNA: TGTGCCAGCGAGGGGACAGCCTATAATTCACCCCTCCACTTT.

This chain connects TRBV4-3 to TRBJ2-2; D may be TRBD2 (7 bases). CDR3 size: 15 residues. Trimming took 2 bases from V and 7 from J, leaving 14 bases between them. Germline-derived CDR1 and CDR2 are LGHNA and YSLEER. The CDR3 loop is CASSQWGGPSGELFF. The CDR3 region has the DNA TGCGCCAGCAGCCAATGGGGGGGCCCCAGCGGGGAGCTGTTTTTT.

The chain is built from TRBV6-5 and TRBJ2-5; D is unclear. With 6 bases removed from V and 1 base from J, the gap between germline ends came to 12 bases. CDR1 and CDR2 from the germline V gene are MNHEY and SVGAGI. This CDR3 spans 14 amino acids. The DNA of the CDR3 is TGTGCCAGCAGCCAGGTGGCAGTCCAAGAGACCCAGTACTTC. As protein: CASSQVAVQETQYF.

The sample holds a few counts of this clone. The sample has other DNA sequences that encode this CDR3 too. The chain recombines TRBV15 with TRBJ1-3; D possibly corresponds to TRBD1 (5 bases). V lost 0 bases, J lost 2 bases, and 8 bases lay in between. The CDR3 spans 15 residues. The V gene's germline CDR1 is LNHNV and CDR2 YYDKDF (reference sequence). The CDR3: CATSRDPGAGNTIYF. The CDR3 nucleotides are TGTGCCACCAGCAGAGATCCGGGGGCTGGAAACACCATATATTTT.

This clone was detected only once. The chain links TRBV11-3 to TRBJ2-5, with TRBD2 identical over 7 bases. CDR3 size: 14 residues. Germline V gene lookup returns CDR1 SGHNT and CDR2 YENEEA. V was clipped by 5 bases and J by 3 bases; unmatched bases: 6. The DNA for the CDR3 is TGTGCCAGCAGCACCGGGACTACCAAAGAGACCCAGTACTTC. Translation: CASSTGTTKETQYF.

The chain links TRBV12-5 to TRBJ1-2; TRBD1 matches 7 bases. The V segment lost 3 bases and the J segment 4 bases; nucleotides outside the gene matches: 5. This CDR3 has 14 residues. The germline CDR1 and CDR2 sequences are LGHNT and FRNRAP. CDR3 in amino acids: CASGFNRGSYGYTF. The CDR3 DNA reads as TGTGCTAGTGGTTTCAACAGGGGAAGCTATGGCTACACCTTC.

The table lists this clone with a few counts. The V gene is TRBV29-1, the J gene TRBJ2-1; D may be TRBD2 (5 bases). Germline V gene data show CDR1 as SQVTM and CDR2 as ANQGSEA. Trimming left V 0 bases short and J 0 bases short, with 12 bases between. The CDR3 spans 16 residues. The CDR3 DNA reads TGCAGCGTTGAAGATTTGGAGGCAAACTCCTACAATGAGCAGTTCTTC. Translation gives CSVEDLEANSYNEQFF.

This chain connects TRBV28 to TRBJ2-1; D remains unclear. The CDR3 runs to 17 residues. V lost 0 bases to trimming and J lost 5 bases, with 17 bases between them. Germline CDR1 MDHEN, CDR2 SYDVKM. The CDR3 bases are TGTGCCAGCAGTTTATGGTCGGCAGCAGTAAAAAACAATGAGCAGTTCTTC. As protein: CASSLWSAAVKNNEQFF.

The J gene is TRBJ1-1, the V gene TRBV27, with 9 bases aligning to TRBD1. The V gene's germline CDR1 is MNHEY and CDR2 SMNVEV (reference sequence). Trimming at V came to 6 bases and at J to 0 bases, leaving 5 bases not matched to a gene. The CDR3 is 15 residues long. The CDR3 reads CASSAGTGLNTEAFF. The CDR3 DNA sequence: TGTGCCAGCAGCGCCGGGACAGGGTTGAACACTGAAGCTTTCTTT.

This clone has more than one count but fewer than ten. The chain has TRBV7-3 and TRBJ2-1, with D uncertain. Trimming stripped 0 bases from V and 1 base from J, with 10 bases between. CDR3 length: 16 residues. Germline-derived CDR1 and CDR2 are SGHTA and FQGTGA. CDR3 nucleotides: TGTGCCAGCAGCTTAACTCGGGCTGCTTCCTACAATGAGCAGTTCTTC. As protein: CASSLTRAASYNEQFF.

This sequence joins TRBV3-1 (or the pseudogene TRBV3-2) and TRBJ2-6; no clear D gene. Trimming took off 0 bases at V and 1 base at J, with 13 bases between the two ends. Germline loops: CDR1 LGHDT, CDR2 YNNKEL (reference sequence). The CDR3 totals 18 residues. Here the CDR3 DNA reads TGTGCCAGCAGCCAAGATGTCAGGACCCCTTCTGGGGCCAACGTCCTGACTTTC. Amino acid sequence: CASSQDVRTPSGANVLTF.

The chain joins TRBV6-5 to TRBJ2-2; 9 bases are shared with TRBD1. This CDR3 has 14 residues. Unmatched junction bases numbered 4, after V lost 6 bases and J lost 5 bases. Germline V gene data show CDR1 as MNHEY and CDR2 as SVGAGI. DNA of the CDR3: TGTGCCAGCAGACAGGGGGCGCGTACCGGGGAGCTGTTTTTT. It translates to CASRQGARTGELFF.

The rearrangement uses TRBV5-4 and TRBJ2-5, with D perhaps TRBD2 (7 bases). Germline lookup yields CDR1 SGHNT and CDR2 YYREEE (reference sequence). This CDR3 contains 14 residues. V lost 3 bases to trimming and J lost 5 bases, with 14 bases between them. The CDR3 region is CASSSAGAVETQYF. CDR3 bases: TGTGCCAGCAGCTCGGCGGGGGCGGTGGAGACCCAGTACTTC.

This clone was observed a few times. V gene TRBV18 combines with J gene TRBJ1-1; no clear D gene. Trimming cost V 3 bases and J 4 bases, with 15 bases left between them. This CDR3 region has 15 residues. Per the germline V gene, CDR1 is KGHSH and CDR2 is LQKENI. The chain's CDR3 is CASSPWPRVSTEAFF. In DNA, the CDR3 is TGTGCCAGCTCACCTTGGCCAAGAGTGAGCACTGAAGCTTTCTTT.

The chain uses TRBV6-5 and TRBJ2-2; D ambiguous. Germline V gives CDR1 MNHEY, CDR2 SVGAGI. V lost 4 bases and J 6 bases, leaving 6 bases between the germline ends. CDR3 length equals 12 residues. CDR3 DNA sequence: TGTGCCAGCAGTTTGGAGTCCGGGGAGCTGTTTTTT. This gives the protein CASSLESGELFF.

CDR3 sequence (DNA): TGTGCCAGGACAGGGGGCGACTATGGCTACACCTTC. Protein sequence: CARTGGDYGYTF. The J gene is TRBJ1-2, the V gene TRBV2, with 10 bases identical to TRBD1. This CDR3 spans 12 amino acids. Looked up from germline, CDR1 is SNHLY and CDR2 is FYNNEI. Trimming at V came to 9 bases and at J to 3 bases, leaving 1 base not matched to a gene.

The chain couples TRBV12-2 to TRBJ1-5; the table assigns TRBD1, which was not confirmed against the DNA. TRBV12-2 is an annotated pseudogene. The CDR3 totals 19 residues. The CDR3 sequence: CASRSPRRQSRTGNQPQHF. The CDR3 nucleotides are TGTGCAAGTCGCTCCCCCCGGAGACAGTCAAGGACAGGCAATCAGCCCCAGCATTTT.